The 31 T cell receptor beta chains in this list originate from one sample, sequenced in a study of T cells in Graves' hyperthyroidism and ophthalmopathy. Researchers took RNA transcripts and amplified the TCR beta CDR3 regions from them. The primer set for the first-round RT-PCR of the TCR CDR3 was HTBI. From the multiplex PCR reads, TCRdb called clonotypes with MiXCR, one entry per CDR3 protein. The profile shows fewer than 850,000 distinct CDR3 sequences, roughly a sixth of them singletons. The sequencing input was blood. These receptors were obtained from a man between 50 and 59 years old with Graves' hyperthyroidism.

This clonotype was detected ten times or more. The chain uses TRBV2 and TRBJ2-1, with D uncertain. This CDR3 has 10 amino acids. Trimming removed 1 base from V and 11 bases from J, with 3 bases in between. The germline gives CDR1 SNHLY, CDR2 FYNNEI. CDR3 residues: CASSEGQQFF. In nucleotides, the CDR3 is TGTGCCAGCAGTGAAGGCCAGCAGTTCTTC.

The genes are TRBV10-1 and TRBJ2-1; 8 bases line up with TRBD2. Per the germline V gene, CDR1 is WNHNN and CDR2 is SYGVQD (reference sequence). Germline trimming cut 4 bases from V and 7 bases from J; bases unmatched to any gene: 6. The CDR3 runs to 14 residues. The CDR3 protein is CASSGGTSLNEQFF. The DNA of the CDR3 is TGCGCCAGCAGTGGAGGGACTAGTTTGAATGAGCAGTTCTTC.

This clonotype was counted ten times or more. The V gene is TRBV10-3, the J gene TRBJ2-2, with a weak D call TRBD1 (5 bases). CDR3 length equals 15 residues. Trimming removed 4 bases from V and 0 bases from J, with 9 bases in between. The germline gives CDR1 ENHRY, CDR2 SYGVKD. This chain's CDR3 is CAISVQDPNTGELFF. The CDR3 bases are TGTGCCATCAGTGTACAGGACCCGAACACCGGGGAGCTGTTTTTT.

This clonotype was counted many times. The chain has TRBV28 and TRBJ1-5; D may be TRBD1 (6 bases). The CDR3 has 15 amino acids. Trimming took 3 bases from V and 2 from J, leaving 11 bases between them. Germline CDR1 is MDHEN and CDR2 is SYDVKM. CDR3: CASSFIGGGNQPQHF. CDR3 in DNA: TGTGCCAGCAGTTTTATCGGGGGCGGCAATCAGCCCCAGCATTTT.

This clonotype occurred many times. The chain uses TRBV27 and TRBJ2-5; D possibly corresponds to TRBD2 (5 bases). The ends were cut back, 7 bases at V and 2 bases at J, with 17 bases in the middle. The CDR3 is made up of 15 amino acids. The V gene's germline CDR1 is MNHEY and CDR2 SMNVEV (reference sequence). The CDR3 DNA is TGTGCCAGCACCCGGATAGGGAGTAGGCAAGAGACCCAGTACTTC. It is translated as CASTRIGSRQETQYF.

The V and J genes are TRBV5-6 and TRBJ2-2; the match to TRBD2 covers 8 bases. The junction had 9 bases not matched to a gene; V was cut back by 4 bases and J by 4 bases. The CDR3 has 16 amino acids. Germline CDR1 reads SGHDT; CDR2 reads YYEEEE. In DNA, the CDR3 is TGTGCCAGCAGCGTACTAGCGGAGGCGGTCACCGGGGAGCTGTTTTTT. Translation: CASSVLAEAVTGELFF.

This clonotype showed up many times. The V gene is TRBV7-2, the J gene TRBJ2-6; 8 bases are a match to TRBD2. The CDR3 loop spans 16 amino acids. Germline V gene lookup returns CDR1 SGHTA and CDR2 FQGNSA. V was pared by 2 bases and J by 0 bases, with 0 bases of the junction left unmatched. CDR3 loop: CASSLSGSSGANVLTF. CDR3 in DNA: TGTGCCAGCAGCTTAAGCGGGAGCTCTGGGGCCAACGTCCTGACTTTC.

This sequence joins TRBV24-1 and TRBJ1-2; unclear D gene. V was trimmed by 5 bases and J by 1 base, leaving 7 bases between them. The CDR3 runs 13 residues. Germline V gives CDR1 KGHDR, CDR2 SFDVKD. The CDR3 DNA is TGTGCCACCAGTGCAACAGATAACTATGGCTACACCTTC. Its protein product is CATSATDNYGYTF.

The chain joins TRBV28 to TRBJ1-5; 10 bases map to TRBD1. CDR1 is MDHEN, CDR2 SYDVKM, per germline. The CDR3 covers 14 residues. Trimming removed 8 bases from V and 5 bases from J; junction bases left unmatched: 6. Here the CDR3 reads CASRPGTGDQPQHF. In nucleotides, the CDR3 is TGTGCCAGCCGACCGGGGACAGGGGATCAGCCCCAGCATTTT.

CDR3 residues: CAWTPAGTIPYNEQFF. The CDR3 region has the DNA TGTGCCTGGACCCCGGCCGGGACTATACCCTACAATGAGCAGTTCTTC. The rearrangement joins TRBV30 to TRBJ2-1, with 7 bases aligning to TRBD2. Germline CDR1 reads GTSNPN; CDR2 reads SVGIG (reference sequence). Unmatched junction bases numbered 11, after V lost 4 bases and J lost 2 bases. The CDR3 runs 16 residues.

The V call is TRBV20-1, the J call TRBJ1-1; TRBD1 aligns across 7 bases. The CDR3 is made up of 14 amino acids. Losses at the gene ends were 1 base for V and 3 bases for J; bases not matched to a gene: 5. Germline-derived CDR1 and CDR2 are DFQATT and SNEGSKA (reference sequence). Written as DNA, the CDR3 is TGCAGTGCTAGAGGCGCAGGGGGATACACTGAAGCTTTCTTT. It is translated as CSARGAGGYTEAFF.

The chain uses TRBV10-1 and TRBJ2-7; 7 nucleotides agree with TRBD1. Trimming removed 3 bases from V and 0 bases from J; junction bases left unmatched: 2. Germline V gene data show CDR1 as WNHNN and CDR2 as SYGVQD (reference sequence). The CDR3 has 14 residues. Here the CDR3 DNA reads TGCGCCAGCAGTGACTGGGACAGCTCCTACGAGCAGTACTTC. This translates into CASSDWDSSYEQYF.

This clonotype came up many times. The genes are TRBV12-3 or TRBV12-4 and TRBJ1-4, with D possibly matching TRBD1 (5 bases). The CDR3 length is 14 residues. V was trimmed by 2 bases and J by 4 bases, leaving 8 bases between them. The CDR3 protein is CASSLRQLNEKLFF. The CDR3 DNA follows: TGTGCCAGCAGTTTAAGACAGCTTAATGAAAAACTGTTTTTT.

V gene TRBV3-1 combines with J gene TRBJ1-5; D possibly corresponds to TRBD1 (5 bases). CDR3 length equals 13 residues. Germline V gene lookup returns CDR1 LGHDT and CDR2 YNNKEL (reference sequence). V dropped 4 bases and J dropped 6 bases, with 10 bases sitting between them. CDR3 DNA: TGTGCCAGCAGCCGGGGGGGTAGTCAGCCCCAGCATTTT. This codes for CASSRGGSQPQHF.

This clonotype was counted at least ten times. The chain employs TRBV27 and TRBJ2-2; TRBD1 matches at 9 bases. V trimming: 5 bases; J trimming: 6 bases; junction bases outside the gene matches: 10. The germline CDR1 and CDR2 sequences are MNHEY and SMNVEV (reference sequence). The CDR3 covers 16 residues. CDR3 region: CASSPAGTGLAGELFF. The CDR3 bases are TGTGCCAGCAGTCCAGCCGGGACAGGGTTAGCCGGGGAGCTGTTTTTT.

This chain links TRBV20-1 with TRBJ1-1; tentatively, D is TRBD1 (5 bases). Per germline, CDR1 DFQATT and CDR2 SNEGSKA (reference sequence). The germline V and J ends were trimmed by 6 bases and 10 bases, with 18 bases remaining between them. The length of the CDR3 is 12 residues. The CDR3 DNA reads as TGCAGTGCCCCGGACAAGCGGTCGTCAGCTTTCTTT. This sequence encodes CSAPDKRSSAFF.

This clonotype was found a few times. The gene calls are TRBV27 and TRBJ1-1; D is perhaps TRBD1 (5 bases). CDR3 length: 17 amino acids. Per the germline V gene, CDR1 is MNHEY and CDR2 is SMNVEV (reference sequence). V was cut by 3 bases and J by 0 bases, with 17 bases left in between. As DNA, the CDR3 is TGTGCCAGCAGTTTTGATCCGACAGCCGTCATGAACACTGAAGCTTTCTTT. Protein sequence: CASSFDPTAVMNTEAFF.

Note on this clonotype: At one of its ends the junction is not consistent with the germline gene, which may arise from a read error. This chain links TRBV3-1 with TRBJ1-5, with D uncertain. Germline V gives CDR1 LGHDT, CDR2 YNNKEL (reference sequence). This CDR3 comprises 13 residues. Here the CDR3 reads CASGQELRQPQHF. DNA of the CDR3: TGTGCCAGCGGCCAAGAACTTCGTCAGCCCCAGCATTTT.

This chain links TRBV5-1 with TRBJ1-2; 8 positions match TRBD1. Germline V gene data show CDR1 as SGHRS and CDR2 as YFSETQ. The CDR3 length is 14 residues. J lost 5 bases, V lost 4 bases, and 7 bases had no gene match. The CDR3 DNA follows: TGCGCCAGCAGCATAGGACAGGGAGGGTATGGCTACACCTTC. This gives the protein CASSIGQGGYGYTF. Drawing the rest from reference TRBV5-1 and TRBJ1-2, the complete variable domain is KAGVTQTPRYLIKTRGQQVTLSCSPISGHRSVSWYQQTPGQGLQFLFEYFSETQRNKGNFPGRFSGRQFSNSRSEMNVSTLELGDSALYLCASSIGQGGYGYTFGSGTRLTVV.

This clonotype came up a few times. A much larger clone differs by one base, so this may be a read error. This rearrangement joins TRBV12-3 or TRBV12-4 to TRBJ2-7, with 7 bases fitting TRBD1. The CDR3 sequence is 11 residues long. V shed 7 bases and J 3 bases; nucleotides not matched to a gene: 0. The CDR3 protein is CASNRGYEQYF. CDR3 in DNA: TGTGCCAGCAACAGGGGCTACGAGCAGTACTTC.

This clonotype was recorded many times. The chain couples TRBV29-1 to TRBJ1-1; 7 positions match TRBD1. The CDR3 spans 13 residues. V dropped 4 bases and J dropped 5; count of bases not matched to a gene: 7. Germline CDR1 SQVTM, CDR2 ANQGSEA. The CDR3 bases are TGCAGCGTTGCAGTCAGGGGGAGAACTGAAGCTTTCTTT. Protein sequence: CSVAVRGRTEAFF.

This clonotype was recorded at least ten times. This sequence joins TRBV10-2 and TRBJ1-2, with 9 nucleotides matching TRBD1. V was clipped by 5 bases and J by 1 base; unmatched bases: 5. The CDR3 length is 15 residues. Per germline, CDR1 WSHSY and CDR2 SAAADI. CDR3 region: CASSMGTGYNYGYTF. Written as DNA, the CDR3 is TGCGCCAGCAGTATGGGGACAGGGTATAACTATGGCTACACCTTC.

Ten or more counts support this clonotype. The chain is built from TRBV18 and TRBJ2-1; no clear D. V gave up 3 bases and J gave up 8 bases, with 11 bases separating them. The CDR3 length is 13 residues. Germline CDR1 reads KGHSH; CDR2 reads LQKENI. The CDR3 here is CASSPLVDDEQFF. CDR3 DNA: TGTGCCAGCTCACCGCTTGTCGACGATGAGCAGTTCTTC.

This rearrangement joins TRBV11-2 to TRBJ2-1; D possibly uses TRBD1 or TRBD2 (5 bases each). CDR3 length: 14 amino acids. Trimming left V 5 bases short and J 3 bases short, with 11 bases between. From germline, CDR1 is SGHAT and CDR2 FQNNGV. The CDR3 protein is CASSQGRSYNEQFF. The DNA of the CDR3 is TGTGCCAGCAGCCAGGGACGGAGCTACAATGAGCAGTTCTTC. The full variable domain, in which reference TRBV11-2 and TRBJ2-1 provide the parts outside the CDR3, is EAGVAQSPRYKIIEKRQSVAFWCNPISGHATLYWYQQILGQGPKLLIQFQNNGVVDDSQLPKDRFSAERLKGVDSTLKIQPAKLEDSAVYLCASSQGRSYNEQFFGPGTRLTVL.

This clonotype came up a few times. This chain links TRBV7-9 with TRBJ2-1; D is perhaps TRBD2 (6 bases). CDR3 size: 13 residues. Per the germline V gene, CDR1 is SEHNR and CDR2 is FQNEAQ (reference sequence). V shed 8 bases and J shed 6 bases, with 14 bases lying between them. The CDR3 DNA reads as TGTGCCAGCGGATCACGGGAGTCCAATGAGCAGTTCTTC. As protein: CASGSRESNEQFF.

Only a few counts were recorded for this clonotype. The CDR3 loop is CSALTGNNQPQHF. For the CDR3, the DNA is TGCAGCGCTCTGACAGGTAACAATCAGCCCCAGCATTTT. This chain uses TRBV29-1 with TRBJ1-5, with D possibly being TRBD1 (6 bases). The CDR3 spans 13 residues. The ends were cut back, 7 bases at V and 3 bases at J, with 13 bases in the middle. Germline-derived CDR1 and CDR2 are SQVTM and ANQGSEA.

This clonotype was recorded a few times. This chain joins TRBV7-2 and TRBJ2-7, with 11 bases aligning to TRBD2. With V trimmed by 5 bases and J by 1 base, 7 bases remained unmatched. The CDR3 contains 16 residues. The germline V gene has CDR1 SGHTA and CDR2 FQGNSA. The CDR3 loop reads CASSPEGTSGSYEQYF. In nucleotides, the CDR3 is TGTGCCAGCAGCCCTGAAGGGACTAGCGGTTCCTACGAGCAGTACTTC.

The chain employs TRBV29-1 and TRBJ2-5, with D unresolved. Trimming took off 5 bases at V and 5 bases at J, with 12 bases between the two ends. Germline V gene lookup returns CDR1 SQVTM and CDR2 ANQGSEA. CDR3 length: 12 residues. CDR3 coding DNA: TGCAGCGTTCTGGGCCTTTGGGAGACCCAGTACTTC. Translation gives CSVLGLWETQYF.

In this sample, this clonotype turned up a few times. V gene TRBV4-3 combines with J gene TRBJ2-7, with D unresolved. The germline V and J ends were trimmed by 2 bases and 3 bases, with 11 bases remaining between them. The V gene's germline CDR1 is LGHNA and CDR2 YSLEER. The CDR3 extends over 14 amino acids. The CDR3 reads CASSQFSGVYEQYF. The DNA of the CDR3 is TGCGCCAGCAGCCAATTCTCAGGCGTCTACGAGCAGTACTTC.

In this sample, this clonotype turned up once. V is TRBV28 and J is TRBJ1-4; a weak D match, TRBD1 (6 bases). This CDR3 comprises 16 residues. Looked up from germline, CDR1 is MDHEN and CDR2 is SYDVKM. Trimming took 5 bases from V and 2 from J, leaving 15 bases between them. The CDR3 sequence is CASSEPGEVTNEKLFF. The CDR3 bases are TGTGCCAGCAGTGAGCCAGGGGAGGTGACTAATGAAAAACTGTTTTTT.

This clonotype appeared many times. This chain links TRBV6-2 or TRBV6-3 with TRBJ2-2, with D maybe TRBD1 (6 bases). V was cut by 5 bases and J by 4 bases, with 20 bases left in between. The CDR3 covers 17 residues. CDR1 and CDR2 (germline): MNHEY, SVGEGT. The CDR3 bases are TGTGCCAGCAGTACGTCACTAACAGGGCTAAGCACCGGGGAGCTGTTTTTT. Protein sequence: CASSTSLTGLSTGELFF.